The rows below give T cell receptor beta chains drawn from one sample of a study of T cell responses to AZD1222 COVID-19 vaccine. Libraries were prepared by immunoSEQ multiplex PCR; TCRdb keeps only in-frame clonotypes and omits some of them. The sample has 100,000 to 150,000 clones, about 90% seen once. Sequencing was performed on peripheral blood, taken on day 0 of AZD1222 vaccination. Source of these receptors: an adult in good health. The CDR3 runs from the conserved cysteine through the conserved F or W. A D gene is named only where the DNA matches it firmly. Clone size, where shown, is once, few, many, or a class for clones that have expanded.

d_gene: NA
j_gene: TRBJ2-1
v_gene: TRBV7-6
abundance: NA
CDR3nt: TGTGCCAGCAGCTTATACGTATTCGAAACGGCCTCCTACAATGAGCAGTTCTTC
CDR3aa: CASSLYVFETASYNEQFF

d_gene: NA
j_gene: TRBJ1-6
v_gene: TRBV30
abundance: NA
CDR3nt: TGTGCCTGGCGTGAACAGGGTAATAATTCACCCCTCCACTTT
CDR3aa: CAWREQGNNSPLHF

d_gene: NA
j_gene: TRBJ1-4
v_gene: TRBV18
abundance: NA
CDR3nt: TGTGCCAGCTCACCACCGAGCTTCACTAATGAAAAACTGTTTTTT
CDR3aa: CASSPPSFTNEKLFF

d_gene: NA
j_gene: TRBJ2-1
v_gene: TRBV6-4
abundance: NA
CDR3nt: TGTGCCAGCAGTGGGCAGGGGCATGAGCAGTTCTTC
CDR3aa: CASSGQGHEQFF

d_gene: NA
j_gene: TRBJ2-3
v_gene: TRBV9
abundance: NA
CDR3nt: TGTGCCAGCAGCCCCCGAAGGCACTTTAGCACAGATACGCAGTATTTT
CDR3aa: CASSPRRHFSTDTQYF

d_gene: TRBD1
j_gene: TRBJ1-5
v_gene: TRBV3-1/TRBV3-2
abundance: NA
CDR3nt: TGTGCCAGCAGCCATGGACAGGTAGATCAGCCCCAGCATTTT
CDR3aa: CASSHGQVDQPQHF

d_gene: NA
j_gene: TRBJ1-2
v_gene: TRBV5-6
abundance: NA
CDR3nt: TGTGCCAGCAGCGAAGGGGGAAACTCTGGCTACACCTTC
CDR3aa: CASSEGGNSGYTF

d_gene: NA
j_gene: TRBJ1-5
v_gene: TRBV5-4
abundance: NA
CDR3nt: TGTGCCAGCAGCAAGGCGGGTCAGCCCCAGCATTTT
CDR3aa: CASSKAGQPQHF

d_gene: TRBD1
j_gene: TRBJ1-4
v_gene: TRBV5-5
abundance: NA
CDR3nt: TGTGCCAGCAGCCCAGCTCCGGGACAGGGGGCAACTAATGAAAAACTGTTTTTT
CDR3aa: CASSPAPGQGATNEKLFF

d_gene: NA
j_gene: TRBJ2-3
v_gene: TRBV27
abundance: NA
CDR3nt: TGTGCCAGCAGTTTATTGGCCCGTAGCACAGATACGCAGTATTTT
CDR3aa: CASSLLARSTDTQYF

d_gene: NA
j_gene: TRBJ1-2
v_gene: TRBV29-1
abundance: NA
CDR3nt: TGCAGCGTTGAATGGAACTATGGCTACACCTTC
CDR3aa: CSVEWNYGYTF

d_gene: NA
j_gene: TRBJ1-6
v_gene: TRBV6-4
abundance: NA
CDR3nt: TGTGCCAGCAGCCATGACAGGAACTATAATTCACCCCTCCACTTT
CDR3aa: CASSHDRNYNSPLHF

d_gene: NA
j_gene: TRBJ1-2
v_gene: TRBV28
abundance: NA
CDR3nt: TGTGCCAGCTCCCTAGGGCATATGCTAGGAGGCTACACCTTC
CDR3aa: CASSLGHMLGGYTF

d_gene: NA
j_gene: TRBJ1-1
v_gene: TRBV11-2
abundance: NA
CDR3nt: TGTGCCAGCAGCTCACCTTCCTGGACAGTTGAAGCTTTCTTT
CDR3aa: CASSSPSWTVEAFF

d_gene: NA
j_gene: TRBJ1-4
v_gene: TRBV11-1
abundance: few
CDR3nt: TGTGCCAGCAGCTTGACTGGGTCAGGCGAAAAACTGTTTTTT
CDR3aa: CASSLTGSGEKLFF

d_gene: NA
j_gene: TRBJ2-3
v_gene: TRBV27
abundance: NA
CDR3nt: TGTGCCAGCAGTTTCTCACCTAGCACAGATACGCAGTATTTT
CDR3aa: CASSFSPSTDTQYF

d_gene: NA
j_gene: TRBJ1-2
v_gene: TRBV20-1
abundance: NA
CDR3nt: TGCAGTGCGGATCAGAGTGGCTACACCTTC
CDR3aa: CSADQSGYTF

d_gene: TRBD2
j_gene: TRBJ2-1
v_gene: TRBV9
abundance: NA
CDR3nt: TGTGCCAGCAGCACTCGACTAGCGGGGAATGAGCAGTTCTTC
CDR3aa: CASSTRLAGNEQFF

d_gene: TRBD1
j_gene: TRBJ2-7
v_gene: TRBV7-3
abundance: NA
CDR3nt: TGTGCCAGCAAACAGGGGGACAGATCCCCCGAGCAGTACTTC
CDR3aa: CASKQGDRSPEQYF

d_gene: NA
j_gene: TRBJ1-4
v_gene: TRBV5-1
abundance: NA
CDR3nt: TGCGCCAGCAGCTCCTCTGGGGCTAATGAAAAACTGTTTTTT
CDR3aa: CASSSSGANEKLFF

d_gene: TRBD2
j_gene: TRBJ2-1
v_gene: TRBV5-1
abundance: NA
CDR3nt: TGCGCCAGCAGCTTGGGGACTAGCGGGACTTACAATGAGCAGTTCTTC
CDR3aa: CASSLGTSGTYNEQFF

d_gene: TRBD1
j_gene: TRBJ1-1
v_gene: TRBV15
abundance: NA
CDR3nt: TGTGCCACCAGCACGGGACAGGCCCGGGGGTCTGAAGCTTTCTTT
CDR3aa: CATSTGQARGSEAFF

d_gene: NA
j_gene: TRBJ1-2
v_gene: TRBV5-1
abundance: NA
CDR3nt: TGCGCCAGCAGCTTTGGGAGTGGGTACTATGGCTACACCTTC
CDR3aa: CASSFGSGYYGYTF

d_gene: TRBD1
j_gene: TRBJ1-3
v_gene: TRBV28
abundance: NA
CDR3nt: TGTGCCAGCAGTCCCTGGAGAGGACAGGGCTCTGGAAACACCATATATTTT
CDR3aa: CASSPWRGQGSGNTIYF

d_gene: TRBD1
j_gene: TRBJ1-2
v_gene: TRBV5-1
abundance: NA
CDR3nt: TGCGCCAGCAGCTTGGATGGACAGGGGGCGCGTGGCTACACCTTC
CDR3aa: CASSLDGQGARGYTF

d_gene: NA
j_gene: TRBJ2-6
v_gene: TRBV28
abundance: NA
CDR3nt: TGTGCCAGCAGTTTAAGGGTCTCTGGGGCCAACGTCCTGACTTTC
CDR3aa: CASSLRVSGANVLTF

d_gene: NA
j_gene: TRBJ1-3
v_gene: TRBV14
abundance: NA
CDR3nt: TGTGCCAGCAGCCGTATGGGGGCTGGAAACACCATATATTTT
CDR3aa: CASSRMGAGNTIYF

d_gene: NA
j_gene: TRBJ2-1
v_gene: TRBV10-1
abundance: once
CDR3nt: TGCGCCAGCAGTGGTTTCCCTAGCTCCTACAATGAGCAGTTCTTC
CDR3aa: CASSGFPSSYNEQFF

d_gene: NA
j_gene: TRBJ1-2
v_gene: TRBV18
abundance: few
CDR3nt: TGTGCCAGCTCACCCAATTCGAGGGTAATCGGAGGCTACACCTTC
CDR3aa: CASSPNSRVIGGYTF

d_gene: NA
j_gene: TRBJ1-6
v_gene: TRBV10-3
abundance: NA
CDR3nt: TGTGCCAACTACCTCCAGGGTTCCTATAATTCACCCCTCCACTTT
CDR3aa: CANYLQGSYNSPLHF

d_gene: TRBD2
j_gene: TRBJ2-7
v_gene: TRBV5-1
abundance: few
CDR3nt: TGCGCCAGCAGCTTGAGTCTAGCGGGGGGCGAGCAGTACTTC
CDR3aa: CASSLSLAGGEQYF

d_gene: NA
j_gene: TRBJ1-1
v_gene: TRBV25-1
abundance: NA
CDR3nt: TGTGCCAGCAGTGGCACCGGTGTCACTGAAGCTTTCTTT
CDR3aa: CASSGTGVTEAFF

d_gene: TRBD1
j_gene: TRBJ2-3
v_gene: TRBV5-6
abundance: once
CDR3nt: TGTGCCAGCAGCTCAAAGACAGGGACGCAGTATTTT
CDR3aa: CASSSKTGTQYF

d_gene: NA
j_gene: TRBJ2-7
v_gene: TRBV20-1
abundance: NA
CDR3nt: TGCAGTGCATCTGGTTACGAGCAGTACTTC
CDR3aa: CSASGYEQYF

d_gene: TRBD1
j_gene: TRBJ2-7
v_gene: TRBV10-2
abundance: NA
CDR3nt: TGCGCCAGCAACCCAACAGGGGGCCCCTACGAGCAGTACTTC
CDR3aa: CASNPTGGPYEQYF

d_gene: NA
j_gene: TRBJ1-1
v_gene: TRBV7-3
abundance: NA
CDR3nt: TGTGCCAGCAGCTTAAGCAGGGTCAACACTGAAGCTTTCTTT
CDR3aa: CASSLSRVNTEAFF

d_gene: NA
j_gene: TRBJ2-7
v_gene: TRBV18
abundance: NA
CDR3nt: TGTGCCAGCTCACCATTCAACAGGGCCTACGAGCAGTACTTC
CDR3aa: CASSPFNRAYEQYF

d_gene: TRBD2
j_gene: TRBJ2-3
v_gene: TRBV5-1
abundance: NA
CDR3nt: TGCGCCAGCAGCTTGGCTAGCGGGGGGGGAAGCACAGATACGCAGTATTTT
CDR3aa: CASSLASGGGSTDTQYF

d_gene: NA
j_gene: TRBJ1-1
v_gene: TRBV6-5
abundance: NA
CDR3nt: TGTGCCAGCAGTTCAAACCGGGACACTGAAGCTTTCTTT
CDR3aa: CASSSNRDTEAFF

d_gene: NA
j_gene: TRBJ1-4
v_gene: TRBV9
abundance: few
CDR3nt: TGTGCCAGCAATAGGGAACAAGGTGAAAAACTGTTTTTT
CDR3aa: CASNREQGEKLFF